This note documents a single T cell receptor beta chain sequence. Its antigen remains unidentified. V lost 5 bases to trimming and J lost 4 bases; unmatched junction nucleotides: 8. CDR3 size: 15 residues. The germline CDR1 and CDR2 sequences are SQVTM and ANQGSEA. Every patient had mismatch repair deficiency by PCR or immunohistochemistry. TCR sequencing covered a few patients who responded to pembrolizumab. The data were taken from a study of PD-1 blockade in mismatch repair-deficient tumors. Whole-study context: Patients had roughly twelve mismatch repair-deficient cancer types, all previously treated and progressing.

Study-level results: Tumor-resident clones, often undetectable pretreatment in blood, expanded then contracted after pembrolizumab.

The data were produced by immunoSEQ multiplex PCR, yet TCRdb's version contains in-frame clones alone and is incomplete. The profile shows about 34,000 clones, about 85% of them singletons. The sequence came from an adult with mismatch repair-deficient cancer. The material sequenced was PBMCs, taken 6 weeks after starting pembrolizumab. The chain recombines TRBV29-1 with TRBJ2-3; 11 bases align to TRBD1. The CDR3 loop is CSVYTGTGGADTQYF. For the CDR3, the DNA is TGCAGCGTTTACACCGGGACAGGGGGAGCAGATACGCAGTATTTT.